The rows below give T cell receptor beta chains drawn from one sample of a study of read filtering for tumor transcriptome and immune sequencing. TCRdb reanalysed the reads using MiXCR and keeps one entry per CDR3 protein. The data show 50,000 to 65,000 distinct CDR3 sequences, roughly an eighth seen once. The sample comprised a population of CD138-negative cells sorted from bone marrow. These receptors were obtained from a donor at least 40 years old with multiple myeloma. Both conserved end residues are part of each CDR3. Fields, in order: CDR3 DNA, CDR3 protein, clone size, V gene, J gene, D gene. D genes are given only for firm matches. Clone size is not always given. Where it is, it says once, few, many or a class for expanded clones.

TGCGCCAGCAGCTTCGGAGGGGTTGGCACTGAAGCTTTCTTT	CASSFGGVGTEAFF	many	TRBV5-1	TRBJ1-1	NA
TGCGCCAGCAGCCCCGACAGGAAATACTACGAGCAGTACTTC	CASSPDRKYYEQYF	many	TRBV5-1	TRBJ2-7	NA
TGCGCCAGCAGCTTGAGTCAGGCCGGTGACACTGAAGCTTTCTTT	CASSLSQAGDTEAFF	many	TRBV5-1	TRBJ1-1	NA
TGCAGTGCTACAGGGAGGGCAAGCAATCAGCCCCAGCATTTT	CSATGRASNQPQHF	many	TRBV20-1	TRBJ1-5	NA
TGCGCCAGCAGCTTGGCCCGGACAGAATATGGCTACACCTTC	CASSLARTEYGYTF	many	TRBV5-1	TRBJ1-2	NA
TGTGCCAGTAGCACCCGGACAGGGCGGCGGCATTTT	CASSTRTGRRHF	many	TRBV19	TRBJ1-5	TRBD1
TGTGCCAGCACCCAAAGGACAGGGAGTAACGAGCAGTACTTC	CASTQRTGSNEQYF	few	TRBV6-1	TRBJ2-7	TRBD1
TGTGCCAGCAGCCAAGATAGTCCCCGGGTACTGTTTTTT	CASSQDSPRVLFF	many	TRBV3-1	TRBJ1-4	NA
TGTGCCAGCATCCGGGACACCTTCAATCAGCCCCAGCATTTT	CASIRDTFNQPQHF	many	TRBV6-6	TRBJ1-5	NA
TGTGCCAGCAGTAAGGGCCTAGCGGGGTCTGGGGAGACCCAGTACTTC	CASSKGLAGSGETQYF	many	TRBV28	TRBJ2-5	TRBD2
TGTGCCAGCAGCCACGACAGGGGGGACGTTGGTACGCAGTATTTT	CASSHDRGDVGTQYF	many	TRBV4-2	TRBJ2-3	TRBD1
TGTGCCAGTAGTACCGGACGCAGTGAAGCTTTCTTT	CASSTGRSEAFF	many	TRBV19	TRBJ1-1	NA
TGTGCCACCGACAGATCAGGGTCCGGGGAGCTGTTTTTT	CATDRSGSGELFF	many	TRBV10-3	TRBJ2-2	NA
TGCGCCAGCGAGCAGGGGACCGGGGAGCTGTTTTTT	CASEQGTGELFF	many	TRBV5-1	TRBJ2-2	NA
TGTGCCAGCAGCTTGGTAATAAGGGGGCGCGGAGGTCAGCCCCAGCATTTT	CASSLVIRGRGGQPQHF	many	TRBV5-6	TRBJ1-5	TRBD1
TGTGCCAGCAGTGAATGGGGGGGGACGTTATACAATGAGCAGTTCTTC	CASSEWGGTLYNEQFF	many	TRBV2	TRBJ2-1	TRBD2
TGTGCCAGCAGCTCCTCCGGGGACAGGGGGTACGAGCAGTACTTC	CASSSSGDRGYEQYF	many	TRBV5-4	TRBJ2-7	TRBD1
TGTGCCAGCAGATCAGGACTAGCGGGGGCCGGGGGGGCCCAGTACTTC	CASRSGLAGAGGAQYF	NA	TRBV11-2	TRBJ2-5	TRBD2
TGTGCCAGCAGTCTGGACAGAAACACTGAAGCTTTCTTT	CASSLDRNTEAFF	many	TRBV2	TRBJ1-1	NA
TGCGCCAGCAGCTTGACGGGAGCTGCCTTCTACGAGCAGTACTTC	CASSLTGAAFYEQYF	many	TRBV5-1	TRBJ2-7	NA
TGTGCCAGCAGCTTATTCAGTCAAGGCCCAAATCAGCCCCAGCATTTT	CASSLFSQGPNQPQHF	many	TRBV7-8	TRBJ1-5	NA
TGTGCCAGCAGTTACCAACGGGGAGATACGCAGTATTTT	CASSYQRGDTQYF	many	TRBV6-5	TRBJ2-3	NA
TGTGCCAGCAGTGGGGGGACAGGCACTACTAACTATGGCTACACCTTC	CASSGGTGTTNYGYTF	many	TRBV25-1	TRBJ1-2	TRBD1
TGTGCCATCAGCCCCAGGGCTGACACTGAAGCTTTCTTT	CAISPRADTEAFF	many	TRBV10-3	TRBJ1-1	NA
TGCGCCAGCAGCTTGGAACTGGATTCTCAGTTCTTC	CASSLELDSQFF	many	TRBV5-1	TRBJ2-1	NA
TGTGCCAGCAGTGAGGGCGGGGGAATCATGAATGAGCAGTTCTTC	CASSEGGGIMNEQFF	NA	TRBV6-4	TRBJ2-1	TRBD2
TGTGCCAGCAGCTTAGTAGCGGGGGGCCACCGGACCCAGTACTTC	CASSLVAGGHRTQYF	many	TRBV7-2	TRBJ2-5	TRBD2
TGTGCCAGTGGGACCGCGGTGAATTCTAACTATGGCTACACCTTC	CASGTAVNSNYGYTF	many	TRBV19	TRBJ1-2	NA
TGTGCCAGCAGCCCAAGGGTTAGCAATCAGCCCCAGCATTTT	CASSPRVSNQPQHF	many	TRBV6-6	TRBJ1-5	NA
TGCAGTGCTACAACCTTAAGACGCGTCGATGAGCAGTTCTTC	CSATTLRRVDEQFF	many	TRBV20-1	TRBJ2-1	NA
TGTGCCAGCAGCTTAGGGCTAGCGGGCCTCCAAGAGACCCAGTACTTC	CASSLGLAGLQETQYF	many	TRBV7-9	TRBJ2-5	TRBD2
TGTGCCAGCAGTGCGGGGGGGGTCGCCAAAAACATTCAGTACTTC	CASSAGGVAKNIQYF	many	TRBV6-5	TRBJ2-4	TRBD2
TGTGCCAGCAGTTACGGACAGGGCGGACAGCCCCAGCATTTT	CASSYGQGGQPQHF	many	TRBV12-3/TRBV12-4	TRBJ1-5	TRBD1
TGTGCCAGCTCACCCGCGAGCGGGGGTCCCTACGAGCAGTACTTC	CASSPASGGPYEQYF	many	TRBV18	TRBJ2-7	TRBD2
TGCGCCAGCAGCTTGGGACCGGACGGTAATGAGCAGTTCTTC	CASSLGPDGNEQFF	many	TRBV5-1	TRBJ2-1	NA
TGTGCCAGCAGCTCTTCGGACAGTGGGGCGTCCAATGAGCCCCAGCATTTT	CASSSSDSGASNEPQHF	NA	TRBV7-2	TRBJ1-5	NA
TGTGCCAGCAGTTTGATCGGGGGCTGGTACGAGCAGTACTTC	CASSLIGGWYEQYF	many	TRBV28	TRBJ2-7	NA
TGTGCCAGCAGCTTGACAGGGTCCCGGGAGACCCAGTACTTC	CASSLTGSRETQYF	many	TRBV7-3	TRBJ2-5	TRBD1
TGTGCCAGCAGCTCCACGGCATTCTCTGAAGCTTTCTTT	CASSSTAFSEAFF	many	TRBV7-9	TRBJ1-1	NA
TGTGCCAGCAGTCCTCGACGATCGACAGGGTCGGGCTATGGCTACACCTTC	CASSPRRSTGSGYGYTF	many	TRBV12-3/TRBV12-4	TRBJ1-2	TRBD1
TGCAGTGCTATAGAGATTTTAGTGGGTGAGCAGTTCTTC	CSAIEILVGEQFF	many	TRBV20-1	TRBJ2-1	NA
TGTGCCAGCAGTGAAGATAGAGCCTACGAGCAGTACTTC	CASSEDRAYEQYF	many	TRBV2	TRBJ2-7	NA
TGCAGCGTTGAAGATCTGGGGAACACCGGGGAGCTGTTTTTT	CSVEDLGNTGELFF	many	TRBV29-1	TRBJ2-2	NA